Shown below are 29 T cell receptor beta chains from a single sample sequenced in a study of T-cell reconstitution after alpha-beta-depleted transplantation in children. This sample's TCRbeta library carried unique molecular identifier barcodes. TCRdb reprocessed the PCR reads via MiXCR and lists one record per CDR3 protein. The data hold hundreds of thousands of distinct CDR3 sequences, with around 15% observed a single time. The source material was PBMCs, mostly from graft donor cells, sampled 360 days after TCRalphabeta/CD19-depleted stem cell transplant. Receptor source: a male patient between 2 and 15 years old who had a stem cell transplant for acute lymphoblastic leukemia, so the T cells may come from the graft donor.

CDR3 in DNA: TGTGCCAGCAGCTTCAAGGGGCAGACCCAGTACTTC. Protein sequence: CASSFKGQTQYF. The chain combines TRBV7-2 with TRBJ2-5; possibly TRBD1 for D (5 bases). V lost 3 bases, J lost 6 bases, and 8 bases lay in between. The CDR3 has 12 residues. The germline CDR1 and CDR2 sequences are SGHTA and FQGNSA.

This clonotype came up a few times. V and J are TRBV4-2 and TRBJ2-1; D is uncertain. This CDR3 has 15 residues. The V gene lost 1 base and the J gene lost 3 bases, with 10 bases spanning the gap. Germline V CDR1 and CDR2: LGHNA, YNFKEQ. The chain's CDR3 is CASSQVTVIYNEQFF. DNA of the CDR3: TGTGCCAGCAGCCAAGTGACTGTCATCTACAATGAGCAGTTCTTC.

This clonotype was counted a few times. This chain joins TRBV7-2 and TRBJ2-3, with 11 bases that match TRBD2. The CDR3 runs to 16 residues. Looked up from germline, CDR1 is SGHTA and CDR2 is FQGNSA. The trim removed 3 bases at V and 2 bases at J, leaving 4 bases unmatched. CDR3 nucleotide sequence: TGTGCCAGCAGCTTCAGACTAGCGGGGCACACAGATACGCAGTATTTT. Residues: CASSFRLAGHTDTQYF.

The sample holds a few counts of this clonotype. The rearrangement links TRBV7-2 to TRBJ1-6, with D maybe TRBD1 (5 bases). The CDR3 runs to 14 residues. Germline V gene sequence: CDR1 SGHTA, CDR2 FQGNSA. Trimming took off 2 bases at V and 9 bases at J, with 11 bases between the two ends. The CDR3 nucleotides are TGTGCCAGCAGCTTATTGGGGGGGGGTTCACCCCTCCACTTT. Its protein product is CASSLLGGGSPLHF.

In this sample, this clonotype turned up a few times. J is TRBJ1-3 and V is TRBV4-3; D not certain. CDR3 length: 15 residues. The V gene's germline CDR1 is LGHNA and CDR2 YSLEER. Between the trimmed V and J ends, which lost 0 bases and 8 bases, there was a span of 14 bases. The CDR3 coding sequence is TGCGCCAGCAGCCAAGATGCCCTCTCGTTGGACACCATATATTTT. Translated, it gives CASSQDALSLDTIYF.

This clonotype was seen only a few times. V usage is TRBV6-2 or TRBV6-3 and J usage is TRBJ2-2, with D hard to call. V was clipped by 0 bases and J by 5 bases, with 10 bases between them. This CDR3 has 15 amino acids. Germline loops: CDR1 MNHEY, CDR2 SVGEGT. The CDR3 is CASSYSPAGTGELFF. The DNA for the CDR3 is TGTGCCAGCAGTTACTCCCCGGCCGGGACCGGGGAGCTGTTTTTT.

The J gene is TRBJ2-5, the V gene TRBV3-1, with 9 bases aligning to TRBD1. The germline CDR1 and CDR2 sequences are LGHDT and YNNKEL (reference sequence). V lost 7 bases and J lost 5; bases outside the gene matches: 8. CDR3 length: 14 amino acids. The CDR3 DNA reads TGTGCCAGCACCGAGACAGGGACAGGGGAGACCCAGTACTTC. Its protein is CASTETGTGETQYF.

This chain connects TRBV12-3 or TRBV12-4 to TRBJ2-7; D call uncertain. The V and J ends lost 3 bases and 6 bases respectively, with 12 bases between them. The CDR3 consists of 13 residues. The CDR3 reads CASSFYGSPEQYV. The CDR3 nucleotides are TGTGCCAGCAGTTTCTACGGTAGTCCCGAGCAGTACGTC.

At least ten counts were recorded for this clonotype. V gene TRBV4-3 combines with J gene TRBJ2-3; D possibly uses TRBD1 or TRBD2 (5 bases each). This CDR3 is built from 14 residues. V was cut by 8 bases and J by 0 bases, with 12 bases left in between. CDR1 and CDR2 (germline): LGHNA, YSLEER. The CDR3 protein is CASGTLGSTDTQYF. As DNA, the CDR3 is TGCGCCAGCGGGACGCTAGGGAGCACAGATACGCAGTATTTT.

The J gene is TRBJ2-1, the V gene TRBV30; 10 nucleotides line up with TRBD2. The length of the CDR3 is 17 residues. Trimming took 2 bases from V and 6 from J; bases not matched to a gene: 13. The germline CDR1 and CDR2 sequences are GTSNPN and SVGIG (reference sequence). CDR3 nucleotides: TGTGCCTGGAGTCCCCAAGGAGCGGGAGGGTCAGGCAATGAGCAGTTCTTC. Protein: CAWSPQGAGGSGNEQFF.

J is TRBJ2-1 and V is TRBV4-3; D is possibly TRBD2 (6 bases). The length of the CDR3 is 16 residues. The V gene lost 4 bases and the J gene lost 2 bases, with 15 bases spanning the gap. Per the germline V gene, CDR1 is LGHNA and CDR2 is YSLEER. CDR3 sequence: CASSPTLGGAYNEQFF. The CDR3 DNA follows: TGCGCCAGCAGCCCGACCTTGGGGGGAGCCTACAATGAGCAGTTCTTC.

This clonotype has just a few counts. The chain employs TRBV7-9 and TRBJ1-1; D unclear. Deletions cut 2 bases from V and 5 bases from J, with 9 bases between. Germline values: CDR1 SEHNR, CDR2 FQNEAQ (reference sequence). The CDR3 has 13 residues. CDR3 DNA sequence: TGTGCCAGCAGCTTAACCAGGAGAACTGAAGCTTTCTTT. Translating it yields CASSLTRRTEAFF.

This clonotype has a handful of counts. The chain links TRBV4-1 to TRBJ2-1, with 14 bases matching TRBD2. The germline V gene encodes CDR1 MGHRA and CDR2 YSYEKL. Unmatched junction bases numbered 8, after V lost 3 bases and J lost 10 bases. The CDR3 has 16 residues. CDR3 sequence: CASSHLTGLAGVEQFF. The CDR3 bases are TGCGCCAGCAGCCACCTAACGGGACTAGCGGGAGTGGAGCAGTTCTTC.

This chain connects TRBV7-9 to TRBJ1-1, with 7 bases identical to TRBD1. The V gene's germline CDR1 is SEHNR and CDR2 FQNEAQ (reference sequence). The V and J ends lost 2 bases and 12 bases, in that order; junction bases with no gene match: 6. This CDR3 has 12 amino acids. The CDR3 region has the DNA TGTGCCAGCAGCTTAACTCCAGGGGGGACTTTCTTT. Protein product: CASSLTPGGTFF.

For this clonotype: This may stem from a read error, because a much larger clone lies one nucleotide away. The chain is built from TRBV6-1 and TRBJ1-2, with D maybe TRBD1 (6 bases). Germline V gene sequence: CDR1 MNHNS, CDR2 SASEGT. This CDR3 spans 12 amino acids. V was trimmed by 6 bases and J by 8 bases, leaving 13 bases between them. The CDR3 DNA sequence: TGTGCCAGCAGGATAAGACAGGCCGGCTACACCTTC. This codes for CASRIRQAGYTF.

As to this clonotype: Just one base apart from a much larger clone, this may be a read error. The V gene is TRBV5-5, the J gene TRBJ2-7, with 7 bases aligning to TRBD1. Per germline, CDR1 SGHKS and CDR2 YYEKEE (reference sequence). The CDR3 has 16 amino acids. CDR3 DNA: TGTGCCAGCAGCTTTACCCCTTGGGACAGCCTCTACGTGCAGTACTTC. Its protein is CASSFTPWDSLYVQYF.

The chain couples TRBV29-1 to TRBJ2-5, with 9 bases identical to TRBD2. J was trimmed by 3 bases and V by 4 bases; bases with no gene match: 6. This CDR3 is 14 amino acids long. CDR1 and CDR2 from the germline V gene are SQVTM and ANQGSEA. CDR3 bases: TGCAGCGTTGTGGGGGCTAGCGGGAAAGAGACCCAGTACTTC. This codes for CSVVGASGKETQYF.

This clonotype was counted only a few times. The rearrangement joins TRBV7-9 to TRBJ1-2; 7 bases agree with TRBD1. Looked up from germline, CDR1 is SEHNR and CDR2 is FQNEAQ (reference sequence). This CDR3 contains 16 residues. Germline trimming cut 1 base from V and 3 bases from J; bases unmatched to any gene: 8. In nucleotides, the CDR3 is TGTGCCAGCAGCTTAGTCGGCACAGACAGGGACTATGGCTACACCTTC. This codes for CASSLVGTDRDYGYTF.

This clonotype was seen a few times. The CDR3 DNA reads TGTGCCAGCTCAGCTCGGGACAGGGCTGGCTACACCTTC. It translates to CASSARDRAGYTF. The chain employs TRBV18 and TRBJ1-2, with 9 bases identical to TRBD1. The CDR3 length is 13 residues. With 5 bases clipped from V and 7 bases from J, the junction kept 5 bases outside the gene matches. Germline V gene sequence: CDR1 KGHSH, CDR2 LQKENI.

In its sample, this clonotype was seen a few times. The rearrangement joins TRBV4-2 to TRBJ1-3; D is perhaps TRBD1 (5 bases). Germline V gives CDR1 LGHNA, CDR2 YNFKEQ. The CDR3 has 15 residues. V was trimmed by 0 bases and J by 2 bases, leaving 8 bases between them. The CDR3 DNA reads as TGTGCCAGCAGCCAAGATGGGGGTACTGGAAACACCATATATTTT. This gives the protein CASSQDGGTGNTIYF.

This clonotype was counted only a few times. J is TRBJ2-7 and V is TRBV4-1; D perhaps matches TRBD1 (6 bases). The CDR3 is 18 residues long. Germline V gene data show CDR1 as MGHRA and CDR2 as YSYEKL. V was cut by 0 bases and J by 0 bases, with 18 bases left in between. CDR3 loop: CASSQDRRQAHLSYEQYF. The CDR3 DNA reads as TGCGCCAGCAGCCAAGATCGCCGACAGGCCCATCTCTCCTACGAGCAGTACTTC.

The J gene is TRBJ2-4, the V gene TRBV5-5, with TRBD1 matching 9 bases. The V and J ends lost 4 bases and 6 bases, in that order; junction bases with no gene match: 5. The CDR3 is made up of 14 amino acids. CDR1 SGHKS and CDR2 YYEKEE come from the germline V gene (reference sequence). The CDR3 DNA reads TGTGCCAGCAGCGTGGGACAGGGTGTAAACATTCAGTACTTC. This sequence encodes CASSVGQGVNIQYF.

A few counts support this clonotype. V gene TRBV10-3 combines with J gene TRBJ1-2; D is undetermined. Looked up from germline, CDR1 is ENHRY and CDR2 is SYGVKD. This CDR3 has 15 amino acids. The V and J ends lost 0 bases and 6 bases respectively, with 14 bases between them. The CDR3 DNA is TGTGCCATCAGTGAGTCGAGGTCCCAGGAGAATGGCTACACCTTC. Amino acids: CAISESRSQENGYTF.

The V and J genes are TRBV15 and TRBJ1-6, with D unresolved. Looked up from germline, CDR1 is LNHNV and CDR2 is YYDKDF (reference sequence). V shed 4 bases and J shed 7 bases, with 11 bases lying between them. The CDR3 covers 14 residues. CDR3 bases: TGTGCCACCAGCATTAGGACGGTGAATTCACCCCTCCACTTT. This translates into CATSIRTVNSPLHF.

J is TRBJ2-2 and V is TRBV4-1, with 10 bases fitting TRBD1. Looked up from germline, CDR1 is MGHRA and CDR2 is YSYEKL. This CDR3 region has 15 residues. The J segment lost 4 bases and the V segment lost 4 bases, leaving 3 bases of the junction unmatched. The CDR3 protein is CASSPWTGGTGELFF. The DNA of the CDR3 is TGCGCCAGCAGCCCCTGGACAGGGGGCACCGGGGAGCTGTTTTTT.

This clonotype was seen ten or more times. V usage is TRBV7-2 and J usage is TRBJ1-2, with D maybe TRBD1 (6 bases). Germline V gene lookup returns CDR1 SGHTA and CDR2 FQGNSA. Trimming cost V 0 bases and J 5 bases, with 13 bases left between them. CDR3 length: 15 residues. The CDR3 DNA follows: TGTGCCAGCAGCTTAGCTGGGGGCAGGGTGTATGGCTACACCTTC. Protein product: CASSLAGGRVYGYTF.

This clonotype was found a few times. The genes are TRBV6-5 and TRBJ2-2; D is undetermined. In germline, CDR1 is MNHEY, CDR2 SVGAGI. This CDR3 comprises 16 residues. Trimming removed 0 bases from V and 2 bases from J, with 10 bases in between. The CDR3 DNA is TGTGCCAGCAGTTACTCCCCGGGCTACAACACCGGGGAGCTGTTTTTT. Residues: CASSYSPGYNTGELFF.

The chain recombines TRBV30 with TRBJ2-3; D call uncertain. The germline gives CDR1 GTSNPN, CDR2 SVGIG (reference sequence). The germline V and J ends were trimmed by 0 bases and 1 base, with 17 bases remaining between them. This CDR3 is built from 17 residues. The CDR3 coding sequence is TGTGCCTGGAGTGTCCGCGACTTCTGGGTTCGCACAGATACGCAGTATTTT. Its translation: CAWSVRDFWVRTDTQYF.

The rearrangement links TRBV18 to TRBJ1-5, with 10 nucleotides matching TRBD1. The CDR3 length is 15 residues. V was pared by 6 bases and J by 3 bases, with 5 bases of the junction left unmatched. CDR1 and CDR2 from the germline V gene are KGHSH and LQKENI. The CDR3 DNA is TGTGCCAGCTCGTGGACAGGGGGGGACAATCAGCCCCAGCATTTT. Protein product: CASSWTGGDNQPQHF.